The clone carrying this TCR beta chain was counted only a few times. The V gene end was trimmed by 2 bases and the J gene end by 4 bases; junction bases not matched to a gene: 1. The length of the CDR3 is 13 residues. CDR1 MNHEY and CDR2 SVGEGT come from the germline V gene. TCRdb reprocessed the RACE reads via MiXCR and lists one record per CDR3 protein. The sample includes 95,000 to 150,000 distinct CDR3 sequences, roughly an eighth of them seen just once. This sample is part of a study of human T cells and chemical hapten exposure. Time point described: patch test 1, 2 weeks after DPC sensitization. Regarding treatment: therapeutic diphenylcyclopropenone sensitization with weekly scalp DPC. Total RNA was extracted from unfractionated whole blood.

The J gene is TRBJ2-5, the V gene TRBV6-2 or TRBV6-3; TRBD2 matches at 7 bases. This sample comprised whole blood, obtained in connection with sensitization to the hapten diphenylcyclopropenone (DPC). The origin of this receptor is a man younger than 35 with alopecia areata. Some clones in this sample may be carry-over from other donors' samples. In nucleotides, the CDR3 is TGTGCCAGCAGTTACAAGCGGGGAGAGACCCAGTACTTC. It yields the protein CASSYKRGETQYF.